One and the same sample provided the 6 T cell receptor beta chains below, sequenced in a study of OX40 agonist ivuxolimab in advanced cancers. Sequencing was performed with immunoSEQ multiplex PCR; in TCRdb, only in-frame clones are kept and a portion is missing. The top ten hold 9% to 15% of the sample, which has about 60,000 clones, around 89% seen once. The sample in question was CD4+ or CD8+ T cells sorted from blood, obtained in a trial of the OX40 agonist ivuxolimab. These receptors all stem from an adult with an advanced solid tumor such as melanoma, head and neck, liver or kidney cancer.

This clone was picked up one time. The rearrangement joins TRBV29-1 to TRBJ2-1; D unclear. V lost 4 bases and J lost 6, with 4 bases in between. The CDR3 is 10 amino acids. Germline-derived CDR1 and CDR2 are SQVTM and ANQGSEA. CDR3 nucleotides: TGCAGCGTTGGGGTCAATGAGCAGTTCTTC. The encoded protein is CSVGVNEQFF.

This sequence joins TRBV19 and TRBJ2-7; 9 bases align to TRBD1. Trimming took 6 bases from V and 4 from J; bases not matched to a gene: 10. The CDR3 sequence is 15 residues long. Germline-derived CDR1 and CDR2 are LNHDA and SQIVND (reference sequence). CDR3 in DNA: TGTGCCAGTAGCCAGGGGACAGGGAGGGGATACGAGCAGTACTTC. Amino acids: CASSQGTGRGYEQYF.

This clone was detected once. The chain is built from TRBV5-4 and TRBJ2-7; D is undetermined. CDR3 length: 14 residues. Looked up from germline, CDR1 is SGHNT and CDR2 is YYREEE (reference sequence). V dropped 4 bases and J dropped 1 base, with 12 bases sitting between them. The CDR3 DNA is TGTGCCAGCAGCCCTGGTAGGGAATCCTACGAGCAGTACGTC. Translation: CASSPGRESYEQYV.

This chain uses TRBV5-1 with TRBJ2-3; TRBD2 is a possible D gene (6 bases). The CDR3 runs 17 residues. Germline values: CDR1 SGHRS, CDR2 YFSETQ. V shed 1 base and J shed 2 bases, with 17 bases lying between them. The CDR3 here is CASSLQGLGEDTDTQYF. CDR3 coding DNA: TGCGCCAGCAGCTTGCAAGGTCTTGGGGAGGACACAGATACGCAGTATTTT.

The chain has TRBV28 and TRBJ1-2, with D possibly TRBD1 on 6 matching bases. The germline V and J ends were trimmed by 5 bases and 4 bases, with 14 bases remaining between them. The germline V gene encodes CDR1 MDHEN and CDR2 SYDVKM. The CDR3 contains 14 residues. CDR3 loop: CASSPGTGSYGYTF. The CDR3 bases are TGTGCCAGCAGTCCAGGTACAGGGAGCTATGGCTACACCTTC.

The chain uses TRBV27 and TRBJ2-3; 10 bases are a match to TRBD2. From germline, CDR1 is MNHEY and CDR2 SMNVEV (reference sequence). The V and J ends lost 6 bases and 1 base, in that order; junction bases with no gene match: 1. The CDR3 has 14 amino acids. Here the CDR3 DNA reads TGTGCCAGCAGAGGGACTAGCGGCACAGATACGCAGTATTTT. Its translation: CASRGTSGTDTQYF.